Here is one T cell receptor beta chain with its context. The sample is drawn from a study of OX40 agonist ivuxolimab in advanced cancers. The CDR3 has 13 residues. CDR1 and CDR2 (germline): MNHEY, SVGAGI. Trimming took 2 bases from V and 3 from J; bases not matched to a gene: 1. The table came from immunoSEQ multiplex PCR; TCRdb's copy has only in-frame clones and leaves some out. Of approximately 86,000 clones in the sample, 80% to 95% were seen once. The V call is TRBV6-5, the J call TRBJ2-7; 7 nucleotides align to TRBD2. The clonotype originates from an adult with an advanced solid tumor such as melanoma, head and neck, liver or kidney cancer. This specimen was CD4+ or CD8+ T cells sorted from blood, taken in a trial of the OX40 agonist ivuxolimab. The CDR3 is CASSYRTSYEQYF. The CDR3 nucleotides read TGTGCCAGCAGTTACAGGACTAGCTACGAGCAGTACTTC.